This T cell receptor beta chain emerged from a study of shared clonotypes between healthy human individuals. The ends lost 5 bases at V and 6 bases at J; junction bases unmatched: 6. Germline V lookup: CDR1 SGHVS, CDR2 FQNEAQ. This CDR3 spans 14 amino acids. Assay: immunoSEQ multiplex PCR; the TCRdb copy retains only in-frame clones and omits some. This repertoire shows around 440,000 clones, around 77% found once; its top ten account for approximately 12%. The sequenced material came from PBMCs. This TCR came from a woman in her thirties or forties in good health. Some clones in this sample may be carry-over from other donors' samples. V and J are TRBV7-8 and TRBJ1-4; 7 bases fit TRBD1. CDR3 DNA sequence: TGTGCCAGCAGCCTCCGGGACAGTTATGAAAAACTGTTTTTT. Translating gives CASSLRDSYEKLFF.